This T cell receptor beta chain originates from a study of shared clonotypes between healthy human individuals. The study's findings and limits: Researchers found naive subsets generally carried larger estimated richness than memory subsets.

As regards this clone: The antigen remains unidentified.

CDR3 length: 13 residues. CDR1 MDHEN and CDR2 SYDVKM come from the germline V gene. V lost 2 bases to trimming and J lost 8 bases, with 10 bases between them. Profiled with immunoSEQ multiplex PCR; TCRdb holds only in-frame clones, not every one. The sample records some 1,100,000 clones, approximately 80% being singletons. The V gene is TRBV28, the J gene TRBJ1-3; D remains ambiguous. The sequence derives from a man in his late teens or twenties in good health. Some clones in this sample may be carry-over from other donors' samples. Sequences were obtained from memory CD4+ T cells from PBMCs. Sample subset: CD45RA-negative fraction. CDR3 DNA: TGTGCCAGCAGTTTAGGGTTCGGGGACACCATATATTTT. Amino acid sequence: CASSLGFGDTIYF.